This T cell receptor beta chain was recovered during a study of OX40 agonist ivuxolimab in advanced cancers. This CDR3 is 15 amino acids long. The trim removed 6 bases at V and 5 bases at J, leaving 6 bases unmatched. Germline CDR1 is MNHEY and CDR2 is SMNVEV (reference sequence). Profiling relied on immunoSEQ multiplex PCR, and the TCRdb table lists in-frame clones only, not all of them. The table includes roughly 26,000 clones, 80% to 90% detected once. Sequences were derived from CD4+ or CD8+ T cells sorted from blood, sampled in a trial of the OX40 agonist ivuxolimab. This clonotype originated in an adult with an advanced solid tumor such as melanoma, head and neck, liver or kidney cancer. This chain connects TRBV27 to TRBJ2-1, with 11 bases that match TRBD2. DNA for the CDR3: TGTGCCAGCAGATCCCTAGCGGGGGGCAACAATGAGCAGTTCTTC. Translated, it gives CASRSLAGGNNEQFF.